One and the same sample provided the 6 T cell receptor beta chains below, sequenced in a study of blood T cell repertoires in COVID-19. Sequencing used immunoSEQ multiplex PCR; TCRdb keeps in-frame clones, though not all of them. The sample lists just over 350,000 clones, around nine tenths occurring once. The source material was peripheral blood. Every receptor here comes from a woman aged 60-70 years with COVID-19, enrolled during active disease.

The chain recombines TRBV15 with TRBJ1-1; TRBD1 agrees at 8 bases. Germline CDR1 LNHNV, CDR2 YYDKDF (reference sequence). V was clipped by 5 bases and J by 1 base; unmatched bases: 9. The length of the CDR3 is 16 residues. The CDR3 DNA sequence: TGTGCCACCAGCCCCCGTTGGGGGACAGGGAACACTGAAGCTTTCTTT. Translating gives CATSPRWGTGNTEAFF.

This chain links TRBV18 with TRBJ1-2; possibly TRBD1 for D (6 bases). Germline V CDR1 and CDR2: KGHSH, LQKENI. The V end lost 3 bases, the J end lost 3 bases, and 14 bases lay between the germline ends. CDR3 length equals 15 residues. CDR3 nucleotide sequence: TGTGCCAGCTCACCCAGGACGGGGGGGCACTATGGCTACACCTTC. The encoded protein is CASSPRTGGHYGYTF.

The rearrangement joins TRBV5-4 to TRBJ1-4, with TRBD1 identical over 9 bases. From germline, CDR1 is SGHNT and CDR2 YYREEE (reference sequence). This CDR3 region has 14 residues. V lost 3 bases to trimming and J lost 8 bases; unmatched junction nucleotides: 5. The chain's CDR3 is CASSWDRVGEKLFF. The CDR3 DNA reads TGTGCCAGCAGCTGGGACAGGGTGGGAGAAAAACTGTTTTTT.

The genes are TRBV29-1 and TRBJ1-1; no definite D call. Trimming pared 5 bases from V and 5 bases from J, leaving 6 bases between. The CDR3 extends over 10 amino acids. Germline CDR1 is SQVTM and CDR2 is ANQGSEA. CDR3 bases: TGCAGCGTTTTTTATACTGAAGCTTTCTTT. It specifies CSVFYTEAFF.

V gene TRBV4-2 combines with J gene TRBJ2-1; D gene ambiguous. V lost 0 bases, J lost 15 bases, and 15 bases lay in between. The germline gives CDR1 LGHNA, CDR2 YNFKEQ. The length of the CDR3 is 13 residues. CDR3 in DNA: TGTGCCAGCAGCCAAGATCAGTCCGACATCCCGTTCTTC. This codes for CASSQDQSDIPFF.

This clone occurred once. J is TRBJ2-7 and V is TRBV29-1; maybe TRBD1 (6 bases). There are 14 residues in the CDR3. Per germline, CDR1 SQVTM and CDR2 ANQGSEA. The V gene lost 6 bases and the J gene lost 1 base, with 16 bases spanning the gap. The DNA of the CDR3 is TGCAGCGTCGGCCGGACAGTGGAATCCTACGAGCAGTACTTC. Protein: CSVGRTVESYEQYF.